These 25 T cell receptor beta chains share one sample of origin, sequenced in a study of T cells in Graves' hyperthyroidism and ophthalmopathy. From RNA transcripts, TCR beta CDR3 regions were amplified. HTBI primers were used for first-round RT-PCR of the TCR CDR3. TCRdb ran MiXCR on the multiplex PCR reads and lists one entry per CDR3 protein. The table includes some 620,000 distinct CDR3 sequences, about 17% detected once. Sequences were obtained from blood. The receptors were sampled from a woman in her twenties or thirties with Graves' hyperthyroidism.

This clonotype was detected a few times. The chain links TRBV7-8 to TRBJ2-1, with D possibly being TRBD1 (5 bases). Trimming shortened V by 3 bases and J by 8 bases, and 17 bases separated the two germline ends. The CDR3 spans 15 residues. From germline, CDR1 is SGHVS and CDR2 FQNEAQ. CDR3 loop: CASSFKQGLFDEQFF. Written as DNA, the CDR3 is TGTGCCAGCAGCTTTAAGCAGGGTTTGTTCGATGAGCAGTTCTTC.

This clonotype was recorded a few times. This sequence joins TRBV24-1 and TRBJ2-1; 11 nucleotides line up with TRBD2. The ends lost 0 bases at V and 8 bases at J; junction bases unmatched: 5. This CDR3 comprises 16 residues. Germline V CDR1 and CDR2: KGHDR, SFDVKD. The CDR3 protein is CATSDLTSGSGDEQFF. CDR3 coding DNA: TGTGCCACCAGTGATTTGACTAGCGGGAGTGGTGATGAGCAGTTCTTC.

The genes are TRBV11-3 and TRBJ2-4; no reliable D call. V lost 0 bases and J lost 8, with 17 bases in between. Germline CDR1 and CDR2: SGHNT and YENEEA. This CDR3 spans 16 amino acids. The CDR3 DNA follows: TGTGCCAGCAGCTTAGATCTCTTAGCCCGTGTATACATTCAGTACTTC. Translation gives CASSLDLLARVYIQYF.

This clonotype was counted at least ten times. DNA for the CDR3: TGTGCCAGCAGTGGGACTTACGATTTGCAGTTCTTC. Its protein product is CASSGTYDLQFF. This chain joins TRBV2 and TRBJ2-1; tentative D call: TRBD2 (5 bases). CDR3 length equals 12 residues. The V end lost 4 bases, the J end lost 12 bases, and 13 bases lay between the germline ends. Germline V gene data show CDR1 as SNHLY and CDR2 as FYNNEI. The whole variable domain, filled in from reference TRBV2 and TRBJ2-1, reads EPEVTQTPSHQVTQMGQEVILRCVPISNHLYFYWYRQILGQKVEFLVSFYNNEISEKSEIFDDQFSVERPDGSNFTLKIRSTKLEDSAMYFCASSGTYDLQFFGPGTRLTVL.

This clonotype was seen a handful of times. The genes are TRBV9 and TRBJ2-1; D is possibly TRBD2 (6 bases). V lost 3 bases and J lost 7, with 20 bases in between. Germline V gives CDR1 SGDLS, CDR2 YYNGEE. The length of the CDR3 is 16 residues. CDR3 amino acids: CASSAPPPGVSNEQFF. DNA of the CDR3: TGTGCCAGCAGCGCCCCTCCGCCGGGAGTTTCAAATGAGCAGTTCTTC.

This clonotype was detected ten times or more. The chain links TRBV7-2 to TRBJ2-7; D possibly matches TRBD1 or TRBD2 (5 bases each). Trimming took off 3 bases at V and 2 bases at J, with 11 bases between the two ends. CDR3 length equals 14 residues. Germline V CDR1 and CDR2: SGHTA, FQGNSA. The CDR3 DNA follows: TGTGCCAGCAGCTTTAGTCGGGGACCCTACGAGCAGTACTTC. Amino acid sequence: CASSFSRGPYEQYF.

This clonotype was seen repeatedly, ten times or more. The chain joins TRBV12-5 to TRBJ1-1; perhaps TRBD1 as D (6 bases). The CDR3 covers 14 residues. The germline gives CDR1 LGHNT, CDR2 FRNRAP. The ends were cut back, 6 bases at V and 5 bases at J, with 16 bases in the middle. CDR3 residues: CASGPAGVSTEAFF. The CDR3 bases are TGTGCTAGTGGCCCTGCAGGGGTATCAACTGAAGCTTTCTTT. The variable domain in full, with the rest retrieved from reference TRBV12-5 and TRBJ1-1, is DARVTQTPRHKVTEMGQEVTMRCQPILGHNTVFWYRQTMMQGLELLAYFRNRAPLDDSGMPKDRFSAEMPDATLATLKIQPSEPRDSAVYFCASGPAGVSTEAFFGQGTRLTVV.

In this sample, this clonotype turned up a few times. The V call is TRBV7-9, the J call TRBJ1-4, with D tentatively TRBD1 (5 bases). In germline, CDR1 is SEHNR, CDR2 FQNEAQ (reference sequence). This CDR3 is built from 16 residues. V dropped 5 bases and J dropped 5 bases, with 18 bases sitting between them. CDR3 DNA: TGTGCCAGCAGCCGCGGCGGGATCGGGGCCAATGAAAAACTGTTTTTT. Its protein product is CASSRGGIGANEKLFF. Full variable domain (remainder filled in from reference TRBV7-9 and TRBJ1-4): DTGVSQNPRHKITKRGQNVTFRCDPISEHNRLYWYRQTLGQGPEFLTYFQNEAQLEKSRLLSDRFSAERPKGSFSTLEIQRTEQGDSAMYLCASSRGGIGANEKLFFGSGTQLSVL.

The gene calls are TRBV19 and TRBJ2-2; no clear D gene. Germline CDR1 reads LNHDA; CDR2 reads SQIVND (reference sequence). V lost 5 bases, J lost 5 bases, and 12 bases lay in between. The CDR3 consists of 14 residues. The CDR3 here is CASSPSPETGELFF. CDR3 sequence (DNA): TGTGCCAGTAGTCCCTCGCCGGAGACCGGGGAGCTGTTTTTT.

This clonotype was seen ten or more times. This rearrangement joins TRBV2 to TRBJ1-1; D gene ambiguous. Germline CDR1 reads SNHLY; CDR2 reads FYNNEI. Trimming stripped 8 bases from V and 0 bases from J, with 10 bases between. The CDR3 sequence is 13 residues long. CDR3 coding DNA: TGTGCCAGCGGCACGGCCCTGAACACTGAAGCTTTCTTT. Translating gives CASGTALNTEAFF.

This clonotype was found many times. This chain links TRBV27 with TRBJ2-6, with D perhaps matching TRBD1 (6 bases). This CDR3 is built from 16 residues. V lost 7 bases, J lost 1 base, and 14 bases lay in between. Germline CDR1 MNHEY, CDR2 SMNVEV (reference sequence). In DNA form, the CDR3 reads TGTGCCAGCACCAAGGCAGGGGTGTCTGGGGCCAACGTCCTGACTTTC. Translating it yields CASTKAGVSGANVLTF.

This clonotype was seen a few times. CDR3 coding DNA: TGTGCCAGTAGTCCCGAGTCCCAGGGCCTGGAGCTGTTTTTT. Its translation: CASSPESQGLELFF. The chain uses TRBV19 and TRBJ2-2; tentative D call: TRBD1 (5 bases). This CDR3 has 14 amino acids. Germline V gene sequence: CDR1 LNHDA, CDR2 SQIVND (reference sequence). V lost 5 bases and J 10 bases, leaving 17 bases between the germline ends.

This clonotype was recorded at least ten times. The chain joins TRBV27 to TRBJ1-5; 10 bases are shared with TRBD1. Germline lookup yields CDR1 MNHEY and CDR2 SMNVEV (reference sequence). This CDR3 is 14 amino acids long. The V and J ends lost 3 bases and 5 bases, in that order; junction bases with no gene match: 1. The CDR3 bases are TGTGCCAGCAGTTTGGGGACAGGGGATCAGCCCCAGCATTTT. It specifies CASSLGTGDQPQHF.

The chain links TRBV6-2 or TRBV6-3 to TRBJ1-2; 7 bases align to TRBD1. There are 13 residues in the CDR3. The germline CDR1 and CDR2 sequences are MNHEY and SVGEGT. The J segment lost 4 bases and the V segment lost 6 bases, leaving 5 bases of the junction unmatched. In DNA form, the CDR3 reads TGTGCCAGCAGAGGGGGCTTTGGCTATGGCTACACCTTC. Amino acids: CASRGGFGYGYTF.

The chain is built from TRBV30 and TRBJ1-4, with TRBD1 matching 7 bases. Unmatched junction bases numbered 6, after V lost 5 bases and J lost 12 bases. Germline V gene sequence: CDR1 GTSNPN, CDR2 SVGIG (reference sequence). This CDR3 has 11 residues. The chain's CDR3 is CAWGTARELFF. In DNA form, the CDR3 reads TGTGCCTGGGGGACAGCTCGAGAACTGTTTTTT.

Many counts were recorded for this clonotype. The chain has TRBV11-2 and TRBJ2-3, with D hard to call. Germline CDR1 reads SGHAT; CDR2 reads FQNNGV. Trimming removed 3 bases from V and 1 base from J, with 11 bases in between. This CDR3 has 15 residues. The CDR3 bases are TGTGCCAGCAGCTTCCCTCACGGCGGCACAGATACGCAGTATTTT. Residues: CASSFPHGGTDTQYF.

The rearrangement uses TRBV12-3 or TRBV12-4 and TRBJ2-1; D uncertain. Between the trimmed V and J ends, which lost 3 bases and 7 bases, there was a span of 16 bases. CDR3 length equals 15 residues. The CDR3 DNA reads as TGTGCCAGCAGTTTGGGTCTGACGGAAAGGAATGAGCAGTTCTTC. This codes for CASSLGLTERNEQFF.

With respect to this clonotype: A read error may explain this, as a much larger clone is one base away. The chain combines TRBV7-9 with TRBJ2-7, with 7 bases identical to TRBD2. Trimming removed 5 bases from V and 6 bases from J; junction bases left unmatched: 7. CDR1 is SEHNR and CDR2 is FQNEAQ in the germline V gene (reference sequence). The CDR3 extends over 13 amino acids. CDR3 in DNA: TGTGCCAGCAGCCCCGGGACTACCTTCGAGCAGTACTTC. Translation gives CASSPGTTFEQYF.

This clonotype occurred many times. V is TRBV28 and J is TRBJ2-2; weak D call: TRBD1 (5 bases). Trimming removed 3 bases at V and 7 bases at J, with 21 bases between. This CDR3 comprises 17 residues. Per germline, CDR1 MDHEN and CDR2 SYDVKM. The CDR3: CASSLPIGGQGSGELFF. The DNA for the CDR3 is TGTGCCAGCAGTTTGCCAATAGGCGGCCAGGGTAGCGGGGAGCTGTTTTTT. The entire variable domain, with the rest obtained from reference TRBV28 and TRBJ2-2, is as follows: DVKVTQSSRYLVKRTGEKVFLECVQDMDHENMFWYRQDPGLGLRLIYFSYDVKMKEKGDIPEGYSVSREKKERFSLILESASTNQTSMYLCASSLPIGGQGSGELFFGEGSRLTVL.

This clonotype came up many times. The chain combines TRBV2 with TRBJ2-1; tentatively, D is TRBD1 or TRBD2 (5 bases each). V was clipped by 9 bases and J by 7 bases, with 13 bases between them. The CDR3 sequence is 12 residues long. Germline V gene sequence: CDR1 SNHLY, CDR2 FYNNEI. This CDR3 is CARAGEGNEQFF. For the CDR3, the DNA is TGTGCCAGAGCCGGAGAGGGGAATGAGCAGTTCTTC.

V usage is TRBV28 and J usage is TRBJ1-6; D may be TRBD1 (5 bases). The CDR3 spans 15 residues. CDR1 is MDHEN and CDR2 is SYDVKM in the germline V gene. With 2 bases removed from V and 6 bases from J, the gap between germline ends came to 11 bases. The CDR3 here is CASSLGGMGNSPLHF. DNA of the CDR3: TGTGCCAGCAGTTTAGGGGGGATGGGTAATTCACCCCTCCACTTT. Variable domain in full (rest from reference TRBV28 and TRBJ1-6): DVKVTQSSRYLVKRTGEKVFLECVQDMDHENMFWYRQDPGLGLRLIYFSYDVKMKEKGDIPEGYSVSREKKERFSLILESASTNQTSMYLCASSLGGMGNSPLHFGNGTRLTVT.

This rearrangement joins TRBV24-1 to TRBJ2-5; 8 nucleotides match TRBD2. The CDR3 length is 15 residues. The J segment lost 5 bases and the V segment lost 4 bases, leaving 8 bases of the junction unmatched. The germline V gene encodes CDR1 KGHDR and CDR2 SFDVKD. The CDR3 sequence: CATSDPGAGAETQYF. As DNA, the CDR3 is TGTGCCACCAGTGACCCCGGAGCGGGAGCCGAGACCCAGTACTTC.

Comment on this clonotype: It may be a read error: a sequence one base away is much more abundant. The gene calls are TRBV30 and TRBJ1-1; D is uncertain. Per germline, CDR1 GTSNPN and CDR2 SVGIG (reference sequence). The ends were cut back, 2 bases at V and 1 base at J, with 8 bases in the middle. This CDR3 comprises 13 residues. This CDR3 is CAWSLHTNTEAFF. DNA of the CDR3: TGTGCCTGGAGTCTACATACGAACACTGAAGCTTTCTTT.

This clonotype was recorded at least ten times. The gene calls are TRBV6-1 and TRBJ1-5, with 8 bases lining up with TRBD1. The J segment lost 7 bases and the V segment lost 7 bases, leaving 9 bases of the junction unmatched. This CDR3 contains 14 residues. CDR1 is MNHNS, CDR2 SASEGT, per germline. The CDR3, as DNA: TGTGCCAGCAAGTTCGAAGGGACAGGACAGCCCCAGCATTTT. This sequence encodes CASKFEGTGQPQHF.

This clonotype was counted between two and nine times. The chain employs TRBV7-9 and TRBJ2-7; TRBD1 is a possible D gene (5 bases). Trimming left V 3 bases short and J 3 bases short, with 12 bases between. This CDR3 is built from 14 residues. Germline values: CDR1 SEHNR, CDR2 FQNEAQ (reference sequence). The DNA for the CDR3 is TGTGCCAGCAGCTTTTCTGACAGTTACTACGAGCAGTACTTC. This translates into CASSFSDSYYEQYF.